This TCR beta chain is from a study of blood T cell repertoires in COVID-19. Study-level background: Nucleic acid was either cDNA or gDNA, and it came from T cells, B-cell-depleted T cells, or PBMCs.

Individuals aged roughly 18 to 90 years were recruited from roughly 22 US areas. The CDR3 covers 14 residues. Between the trimmed V and J ends, which lost 1 base and 2 bases, there was a span of 8 bases. Looked up from germline, CDR1 is LNHNV and CDR2 is YYDKDF (reference sequence). TCRdb's table, derived via immunoSEQ multiplex PCR, lists solely in-frame clones and lacks some. This table holds around 300,000 clones, 85% to 90% found once. Material: PBMCs or T cells enriched from blood (not recorded which). The rearrangement joins TRBV15 to TRBJ2-5; the D is unclear. This clonotype originated in a young woman who had recovered from COVID-19. CDR3 sequence: CATSRGSGQETQYF. The CDR3 nucleotides are TGTGCCACCAGCAGAGGTAGTGGTCAAGAGACCCAGTACTTC.